This TCR beta chain was documented in a study of blood T cells in healthy people across ages. Study-wide points: The study could not conclusively compare naive and antigen-experienced cells, given its unsorted PBMCs. Compared with aged donors, long-lived donors showed fewer expanded clones, suggesting selection. Diversity of TCR beta per million T cells declined in a roughly linear way with age.

Per-sample yields of isolated PBMCs were at least 6.5 million. Next came a second PCR, run for about 6 to 12 cycles, which used a sample-barcoded 5' primer along with a J-beta primer mix. One entry per CDR3 protein results from TCRdb running MiXCR on the 5' RACE reads. The sample contains approximately 820,000 distinct CDR3 sequences, under 45% of which appear only once. This clonotype was counted a few times. Its antigen is unknown. This CDR3 comprises 19 residues. CDR1 is KGHSH, CDR2 LQKENI, per germline. V lost 3 bases, J lost 0 bases, and 8 bases stayed unmatched. The chain combines TRBV18 with TRBJ2-6; 10 bases are shared with TRBD1. The sequenced sample consisted of blood. The receptor was derived from a man aged 60 to 75 in good health. CDR3 amino acids: CASSPLGQGPFSGANVLTF. CDR3 bases: TGTGCCAGCTCACCTCTGGGACAGGGGCCTTTCTCTGGGGCCAACGTCCTGACTTTC.